This T cell receptor (beta chain) was retrieved from a study of cytomegalovirus exposure and HLA in healthy donors. Germline V gives CDR1 MNHEY, CDR2 SVGAGI. This CDR3 is built from 13 residues. The J segment lost 3 bases and the V segment lost 6 bases, leaving 4 bases of the junction unmatched. Amplification used 60 Vbeta primers and 13 Jbeta primers. The repertoire was sequenced with immunoSEQ multiplex PCR; TCRdb's copy has only in-frame clones and lacks some. This sample contains 200,000 to 250,000 clones. The chain carries TRBV6-5 and TRBJ1-2; 7 bases are shared with TRBD1. Material for sequencing was PBMCs. This receptor was taken from a woman aged 25 to 39 in good health and CMV-seropositive. CDR3 region: CASSDRVDYGYTF. In nucleotides, the CDR3 is TGTGCCAGCAGCGACAGGGTAGACTATGGCTACACCTTC.